One sample yielded the 10 T cell receptor beta chains listed below, sequenced in a study of blood T cell repertoires in COVID-19. This table comes from immunoSEQ multiplex PCR, and its TCRdb copy is limited to in-frame clones, with some not included. The sample shows about 130,000 clones, over 80% of them seen only once. Material: peripheral blood. The receptors here all came from a man in his forties with active or convalescent COVID-19.

The rearrangement links TRBV30 to TRBJ2-7; 9 bases agree with TRBD1. The CDR3 is 16 residues long. CDR1 is GTSNPN, CDR2 SVGIG, per germline (reference sequence). The V segment lost 6 bases and the J segment 0 bases; nucleotides outside the gene matches: 12. CDR3 coding DNA: TGTGCCTGCAAACCCCTGACAGGGGGTCCCTCCTACGAGCAGTACTTC. This translates into CACKPLTGGPSYEQYF.

Only a few counts were recorded for this clone. The chain combines TRBV5-4 with TRBJ2-7; D ambiguous. CDR1 and CDR2 from the germline V gene are SGHNT and YYREEE (reference sequence). The CDR3 extends over 14 amino acids. Trimming pared 0 bases from V and 0 bases from J, leaving 7 bases between. The CDR3 spells CASSLDVSSYEQYF. The CDR3 coding sequence is TGTGCCAGCAGCTTGGATGTCTCCTCCTACGAGCAGTACTTC.

The V and J genes are TRBV19 and TRBJ1-2, with a possible D match to TRBD1 (6 bases). The ends were cut back, 5 bases at V and 8 bases at J, with 12 bases in the middle. The CDR3 runs to 12 residues. CDR1 and CDR2 from the germline V gene are LNHDA and SQIVND (reference sequence). CDR3 sequence reads: CASSAGQSGYTF. The CDR3 DNA follows: TGTGCCAGTAGTGCCGGACAGAGCGGCTACACCTTC.

The chain uses TRBV30 and TRBJ2-2; 9 nucleotides align to TRBD1. The germline V gene has CDR1 GTSNPN and CDR2 SVGIG (reference sequence). CDR3 length: 14 residues. CDR3 region: CAQQGATDTGELFF. The DNA for the CDR3 is TGTGCTCAACAGGGGGCGACCGACACCGGGGAGCTGTTTTTT.

V gene TRBV6-5 combines with J gene TRBJ2-5; TRBD1 matches 11 bases. Germline V lookup: CDR1 MNHEY, CDR2 SVGAGI. Unmatched junction bases numbered 7, after V lost 4 bases and J lost 6 bases. This CDR3 has 15 residues. In DNA, the CDR3 is TGTGCCAGCAGTTCTCGGACAGGGGGCTTGAAGACCCAGTACTTC. Its protein is CASSSRTGGLKTQYF.

The genes are TRBV19 and TRBJ1-1, with a tentative D call TRBD1 (6 bases). Germline CDR1 reads LNHDA; CDR2 reads SQIVND (reference sequence). The CDR3 is 12 residues long. Deletions cut 5 bases from V and 7 bases from J, with 11 bases between. This chain's CDR3 is CASSPRQDEAFF. The CDR3 DNA follows: TGTGCCAGTAGTCCCAGACAGGATGAAGCTTTCTTT.

The genes are TRBV7-2 and TRBJ1-1; 8 bases are a match to TRBD1. Germline V gives CDR1 SGHTA, CDR2 FQGNSA. This CDR3 region has 16 residues. The J segment lost 4 bases and the V segment lost 5 bases, leaving 12 bases of the junction unmatched. CDR3 region: CASSTTGQGKSTEAFF. In DNA form, the CDR3 reads TGTGCCAGCAGCACCACAGGACAGGGTAAAAGCACTGAAGCTTTCTTT.

The chain uses TRBV6-5 and TRBJ2-3, with 7 bases matching TRBD2. Looked up from germline, CDR1 is MNHEY and CDR2 is SVGAGI. V shed 8 bases and J 5 bases; nucleotides not matched to a gene: 10. The CDR3 extends over 14 amino acids. CDR3 sequence (DNA): TGTGCCAGCGGGGGAGGCGGGGGTGGAGATACGCAGTATTTT. Translation gives CASGGGGGGDTQYF.

The chain links TRBV30 to TRBJ1-5; TRBD1 matches 8 bases. V was clipped by 2 bases and J by 5 bases; unmatched bases: 5. This CDR3 contains 14 residues. Germline lookup yields CDR1 GTSNPN and CDR2 SVGIG (reference sequence). CDR3 bases: TGTGCCTGGAGTCGGACAGGGTTGGATCAGCCCCAGCATTTT. Its translation is CAWSRTGLDQPQHF.

The chain recombines TRBV5-1 with TRBJ2-4; 10 positions match TRBD1. The CDR3 totals 14 residues. V gave up 4 bases and J gave up 7 bases; unmatched junction bases: 5. Germline assignment: CDR1 SGHRS and CDR2 YFSETQ. The CDR3 bases are TGCGCCAGCAGCACGACAGGGGGCTCGAACATTCAGTACTTC. This translates into CASSTTGGSNIQYF.